One sample yielded the 24 T cell receptor beta chains listed below, sequenced in a study of long-term antiretroviral therapy in people with HIV. At survey level, the immunoSEQ assay was run in its v3.0 version. Using immunoSEQ multiplex PCR, the repertoire was profiled, and TCRdb retains in-frame clones only, with some absent. Counted here are under 50,000 clones, roughly nine tenths occurring once; the ten biggest clones make up about 4%. Sequences were derived from unsorted PBMCs, sampled 1.2 years after starting antiretroviral therapy. The receptors were sampled from a woman aged 45 to 65 with HIV.

The chain couples TRBV7-3 to TRBJ1-5, with TRBD1 identical over 7 bases. The germline gives CDR1 SGHTA, CDR2 FQGTGA. The CDR3 has 14 residues. V shed 2 bases and J 5 bases; nucleotides not matched to a gene: 3. CDR3 DNA sequence: TGTGCCAGCAGCTTATTAGGGGGCGATCAGCCCCAGCATTTT. It specifies CASSLLGGDQPQHF.

The V call is TRBV9, the J call TRBJ2-1; maybe TRBD2 (6 bases). Trimming shortened V by 4 bases and J by 1 base, and 12 bases separated the two germline ends. Germline V CDR1 and CDR2: SGDLS, YYNGEE. This CDR3 has 15 residues. CDR3 amino acids: CASSPQAGSYNEQFF. In DNA form, the CDR3 reads TGTGCCAGCAGCCCCCAGGCGGGATCCTACAATGAGCAGTTCTTC.

Written as DNA, the CDR3 is TGTGCCAGCAGCGTAGACAGGACTTTAGAGACCCAGTACTTC. Translating gives CASSVDRTLETQYF. The chain couples TRBV7-2 to TRBJ2-5, with TRBD1 as a possible D gene (6 bases). The germline gives CDR1 SGHTA, CDR2 FQGNSA. V was trimmed by 5 bases and J by 4 bases, leaving 14 bases between them. The CDR3 length is 14 residues.

This clone was seen a single time. The V and J genes are TRBV15 and TRBJ1-5, with 7 bases fitting TRBD1. Unmatched junction bases numbered 4, after V lost 5 bases and J lost 3 bases. This CDR3 has 14 residues. Germline V gene sequence: CDR1 LNHNV, CDR2 YYDKDF (reference sequence). In nucleotides, the CDR3 is TGTGCCACCAGCCTAGGGGGCAACAATCAGCCCCAGCATTTT. Translating gives CATSLGGNNQPQHF. Full variable domain (remainder filled in from reference TRBV15 and TRBJ1-5): DAMVIQNPRYQVTQFGKPVTLSCSQTLNHNVMYWYQQKSSQAPKLLFHYYDKDFNNEADTPDNFQSRRPNTSFCFLDIRSPGLGDTAMYLCATSLGGNNQPQHFGDGTRLSIL.

The chain employs TRBV10-3 and TRBJ2-7; 12 bases are shared with TRBD2. There are 14 residues in the CDR3. With V trimmed by 5 bases and J by 5 bases, 4 bases remained unmatched. The germline gives CDR1 ENHRY, CDR2 SYGVKD. The CDR3 reads CAISPSGGANEQYF. DNA of the CDR3: TGTGCCATCAGTCCTAGCGGGGGGGCGAACGAGCAGTACTTC.

CDR3 region: CASSPVADTGELFF. The CDR3 bases are TGTGCCAGCTCACCAGTGGCGGACACCGGGGAGCTGTTTTTT. The chain carries TRBV18 and TRBJ2-2; D gene uncertain. Germline V gene sequence: CDR1 KGHSH, CDR2 LQKENI. This CDR3 region has 14 residues. The V gene lost 2 bases and the J gene lost 3 bases, with 7 bases spanning the gap.

This rearrangement joins TRBV7-2 to TRBJ2-1; 8 nucleotides agree with TRBD2. Germline loops: CDR1 SGHTA, CDR2 FQGNSA. V shed 5 bases and J 8 bases; nucleotides not matched to a gene: 11. The CDR3 runs 15 residues. CDR3 protein: CASSPNPGLVDEQFF. The CDR3, as DNA: TGTGCCAGCAGCCCAAACCCGGGACTAGTAGATGAGCAGTTCTTC. Full variable domain (rest looked up from reference TRBV7-2 and TRBJ2-1): GAGVSQSPSNKVTEKGKDVELRCDPISGHTALYWYRQSLGQGLEFLIYFQGNSAPDKSGLPSDRFSAERTGGSVSTLTIQRTQQEDSAVYLCASSPNPGLVDEQFFGPGTRLTVL.

In this sample, this clone turned up a few times. The chain uses TRBV4-1 and TRBJ2-4; 15 positions match TRBD2. Germline trimming cut 4 bases from V and 6 bases from J; bases unmatched to any gene: 7. The CDR3 is 17 residues long. Germline V gene data show CDR1 as MGHRA and CDR2 as YSYEKL. In DNA form, the CDR3 reads TGCGCCAGCAGCCGGGGACTAGCGGGGGGTAGGGTAAACATTCAGTACTTC. Translated, it gives CASSRGLAGGRVNIQYF.

V gene TRBV15 combines with J gene TRBJ2-5; no definite D call. V lost 0 bases and J 2 bases, leaving 10 bases between the germline ends. CDR1 is LNHNV and CDR2 is YYDKDF in the germline V gene (reference sequence). The CDR3 has 15 residues. The CDR3 DNA reads TGTGCCACCAGCAGAGATCATGGGCCACAAGAGACCCAGTACTTC. Translating gives CATSRDHGPQETQYF.

This chain connects TRBV10-3 to TRBJ2-5; D unclear. The CDR3 is made up of 13 amino acids. V lost 4 bases and J 0 bases, leaving 6 bases between the germline ends. The germline V gene encodes CDR1 ENHRY and CDR2 SYGVKD. CDR3 sequence: CAISALDQETQYF. As DNA, the CDR3 is TGTGCCATCAGTGCCCTGGACCAAGAGACCCAGTACTTC.

The V and J genes are TRBV7-2 and TRBJ2-5, with D perhaps TRBD2 (6 bases). Trimming shortened V by 3 bases and J by 13 bases, and 12 bases separated the two germline ends. Germline lookup yields CDR1 SGHTA and CDR2 FQGNSA. The CDR3 is 11 residues long. The CDR3 here is CASSFGTYGYF. The CDR3, as DNA: TGTGCCAGCAGCTTCGGGACTTACGGGTACTTC. Supplemented by reference TRBV7-2 and TRBJ2-5, the full variable domain reads GAGVSQSPSNKVTEKGKDVELRCDPISGHTALYWYRQSLGQGLEFLIYFQGNSAPDKSGLPSDRFSAERTGGSVSTLTIQRTQQEDSAVYLCASSFGTYGYFGPGTRLLVL.

Regarding this clone: This sample includes further DNA sequences coding for the same CDR3. The rearrangement uses TRBV10-2 and TRBJ1-1; the D gene is possibly TRBD1 (5 bases). The germline gives CDR1 WSHSY, CDR2 SAAADI. Trimming stripped 3 bases from V and 3 bases from J, with 11 bases between. This CDR3 has 14 amino acids. The CDR3 protein is CASSEGDRDTEAFF. The DNA of the CDR3 is TGCGCCAGCAGTGAAGGGGATAGGGACACTGAAGCTTTCTTT.

The J gene is TRBJ2-3, the V gene TRBV6-1; a weak D match, TRBD2 (7 bases). Germline lookup yields CDR1 MNHNS and CDR2 SASEGT. Trimming pared 6 bases from V and 6 bases from J, leaving 13 bases between. The CDR3 is 13 amino acids. CDR3 sequence (DNA): TGTGCCAGCAGGAGGGGGGGCGCGGATACGCAGTATTTT. It encodes CASRRGGADTQYF.

As regards this clone: Other DNA variants within this sample encode the same CDR3. This chain joins TRBV7-9 and TRBJ1-4, with a possible D match to TRBD1 (6 bases). CDR1 and CDR2 from the germline V gene are SEHNR and FQNEAQ (reference sequence). CDR3 length equals 15 residues. With 1 base removed from V and 0 bases from J, the gap between germline ends came to 6 bases. CDR3 bases: TGTGCCAGCAGCTTAGACAGGGCAACTAATGAAAAACTGTTTTTT. Encoded protein: CASSLDRATNEKLFF.

The V gene is TRBV6-1, the J gene TRBJ1-6; D is uncertain. Trimming took 7 bases from V and 7 from J, leaving 17 bases between them. The CDR3 is 15 amino acids. Germline V lookup: CDR1 MNHNS, CDR2 SASEGT. CDR3 coding DNA: TGTGCCAGCACTCTACAGCCACTTCCAAATTCACCCCTCCACTTT. Amino acids: CASTLQPLPNSPLHF.

In this sample, this clone turned up a few times. The V call is TRBV4-3, the J call TRBJ1-1, with D hard to call. The CDR3 runs 13 residues. CDR1 LGHNA and CDR2 YSLEER come from the germline V gene. Trimming left V 0 bases short and J 11 bases short, with 13 bases between. This CDR3 reads CASSQDPPEAAFF. Here the CDR3 DNA reads TGCGCCAGCAGCCAAGATCCGCCAGAGGCGGCTTTCTTT.

The chain is built from TRBV5-1 and TRBJ2-3; 9 bases agree with TRBD1. With 5 bases clipped from V and 2 bases from J, the junction kept 3 bases outside the gene matches. Germline CDR1 SGHRS, CDR2 YFSETQ. This CDR3 is built from 14 residues. The DNA of the CDR3 is TGCGCCAGCAGGGGGGACAGGGTCACAGATACGCAGTATTTT. The encoded protein is CASRGDRVTDTQYF. The full variable domain, in which reference TRBV5-1 and TRBJ2-3 provide the parts outside the CDR3, is KAGVTQTPRYLIKTRGQQVTLSCSPISGHRSVSWYQQTPGQGLQFLFEYFSETQRNKGNFPGRFSGRQFSNSRSEMNVSTLELGDSALYLCASRGDRVTDTQYFGPGTRLTVL.

This clone was picked up one time. The V gene is TRBV6-5, the J gene TRBJ2-2, with 8 bases aligning to TRBD2. Trimming removed 4 bases from V and 0 bases from J; junction bases left unmatched: 4. CDR1 is MNHEY, CDR2 SVGAGI, per germline. The CDR3 runs 16 residues. CDR3 DNA sequence: TGTGCCAGCAGTTGGTTAGCGGGGACGAACACCGGGGAGCTGTTTTTT. Translated, it gives CASSWLAGTNTGELFF.

The chain recombines TRBV2 with TRBJ1-1; D uncertain. V was shortened by 6 bases and J by 0 bases, with 8 bases between the two germline ends. Germline V gene lookup returns CDR1 SNHLY and CDR2 FYNNEI. CDR3 length: 13 amino acids. In nucleotides, the CDR3 is TGTGCCAGCAGCCGTCAGTTGAACACTGAAGCTTTCTTT. As protein: CASSRQLNTEAFF. The full variable domain, in which reference TRBV2 and TRBJ1-1 provide the parts outside the CDR3, is EPEVTQTPSHQVTQMGQEVILRCVPISNHLYFYWYRQILGQKVEFLVSFYNNEISEKSEIFDDQFSVERPDGSNFTLKIRSTKLEDSAMYFCASSRQLNTEAFFGQGTRLTVV.

This clone is a singleton in its sample. This sequence joins TRBV30 and TRBJ2-5; maybe TRBD2 (6 bases). The V and J ends lost 3 bases and 4 bases respectively, with 15 bases between them. The germline gives CDR1 GTSNPN, CDR2 SVGIG (reference sequence). The CDR3 spans 14 residues. The CDR3 DNA follows: TGTGCCTGGAGCCCAGGGCAGGGAGGAGAGACCCAGTACTTC. Its translation: CAWSPGQGGETQYF.

The chain couples TRBV7-9 to TRBJ1-1; D possibly corresponds to TRBD1 (6 bases). CDR1 SEHNR and CDR2 FQNEAQ come from the germline V gene (reference sequence). Deletions cut 2 bases from V and 3 bases from J, with 13 bases between. This CDR3 is 15 amino acids long. CDR3 residues: CASSLLQGWDTEAFF. DNA for the CDR3: TGTGCCAGCAGCTTACTCCAGGGGTGGGACACTGAAGCTTTCTTT.

This clone was seen only once. The rearrangement joins TRBV5-4 to TRBJ2-5; D unclear. Trimming removed 0 bases from V and 3 bases from J, with 6 bases in between. Germline V gives CDR1 SGHNT, CDR2 YYREEE (reference sequence). The CDR3 extends over 13 amino acids. CDR3 loop: CASSLGGKETQYF. CDR3 nucleotides: TGTGCCAGCAGCTTGGGGGGTAAAGAGACCCAGTACTTC.

The rearrangement uses TRBV6-4 and TRBJ2-3, with TRBD2 matching 11 bases. The CDR3 contains 16 residues. Trimming removed 5 bases from V and 6 bases from J; junction bases left unmatched: 10. In germline, CDR1 is MRHNA, CDR2 SNTAGT. CDR3: CASSTDIAGGPDTQYF. CDR3 in DNA: TGTGCCAGCAGTACAGACATAGCGGGGGGGCCGGATACGCAGTATTTT.

In this sample, this clone turned up once. The chain uses TRBV7-2 and TRBJ1-6, with D perhaps TRBD1 (5 bases). Trimming removed 1 base at V and 5 bases at J, with 9 bases between. Looked up from germline, CDR1 is SGHTA and CDR2 is FQGNSA. CDR3 length: 15 residues. The CDR3 protein is CASSLVWGDNSPLHF. The CDR3 DNA reads TGTGCCAGCAGCTTAGTTTGGGGGGATAATTCACCCCTCCACTTT.